A selection of T cell receptor beta chains follows, all from one sample in a study of technical replicates of blood from a few donors. TCRdb's table, derived via immunoSEQ multiplex PCR, lists solely in-frame clones and lacks some. The sample lists around 75,000 clones, just over 90% occurring once. The specimen sequenced was T cells isolated from PBMCs. Receptors were obtained from a human donor in good health. The CDR3 runs from the conserved cysteine through the conserved F or W. Fields, in order: V gene, J gene, clone size, D gene, CDR3 DNA, CDR3 protein. The D gene is left open where the match is weak. A row's size may be missing; if present it is once, few, many or a size class.

v_call: TRBV6-1; j_call: TRBJ2-3; clone_size: .; d_call: TRBD2; cdr3_nt: TGTGCCAGCAGTGAAGCATATCCCGGGACTAGCGGCACAGATACGCAGTATTTT; cdr3_aa: CASSEAYPGTSGTDTQYF
v_call: TRBV6-1; j_call: TRBJ2-7; clone_size: once; d_call: TRBD1; cdr3_nt: TGTGCCAGCATGGGAGACAGGGGATCCCTCGAGCAGTACTTC; cdr3_aa: CASMGDRGSLEQYF
v_call: TRBV6-1; j_call: TRBJ1-1; clone_size: .; d_call: .; cdr3_nt: TGTGCCAGCAGTGAAAATTTTCAACACAGCGGGTTCTGGGCTTTCTTT; cdr3_aa: CASSENFQHSGFWAFF
v_call: TRBV6-4; j_call: TRBJ2-2; clone_size: .; d_call: .; cdr3_nt: TGTGCCAGCAGTGCCCGGACAGCGACGAACACCGGGGAGCTGTTTTTT; cdr3_aa: CASSARTATNTGELFF
v_call: TRBV2; j_call: TRBJ1-4; clone_size: once; d_call: TRBD1; cdr3_nt: TGTGCCAGCAGTGTGGGGACAGGATCTGAAAAACTGTTTTTT; cdr3_aa: CASSVGTGSEKLFF
v_call: TRBV5-1; j_call: TRBJ2-7; clone_size: .; d_call: TRBD2; cdr3_nt: TGCGCCAGCAGCTTGCCTATGCCCGGGACTAATTTAAGCCCCTACGAGCAGTACTTC; cdr3_aa: CASSLPMPGTNLSPYEQYF
v_call: TRBV30; j_call: TRBJ2-2; clone_size: .; d_call: .; cdr3_nt: TGTGCCTGGAGTAGGCAGGTTCTTAGGTTAGCCGGGGAGCTGTTTTTT; cdr3_aa: CAWSRQVLRLAGELFF
v_call: TRBV18; j_call: TRBJ2-7; clone_size: .; d_call: TRBD2; cdr3_nt: TGTGCCAGCTCACTCATAGCGGGGGAGCAGTACTTC; cdr3_aa: CASSLIAGEQYF
v_call: TRBV27; j_call: TRBJ2-1; clone_size: .; d_call: TRBD2; cdr3_nt: TGTGCCAGCACTGTCGCGGGGGGATCCTACAATGAGCAGTTCTTC; cdr3_aa: CASTVAGGSYNEQFF
v_call: TRBV19; j_call: TRBJ1-1; clone_size: .; d_call: TRBD1; cdr3_nt: TGTGCCAGTGGACCCGGGACAGGGGGATTACACACTGAAGCTTTCTTT; cdr3_aa: CASGPGTGGLHTEAFF
v_call: TRBV6-5; j_call: TRBJ2-7; clone_size: once; d_call: TRBD1; cdr3_nt: TGTGCCAGCAGCTACGGGGACAGCTCCTACGAGCAGTACTTC; cdr3_aa: CASSYGDSSYEQYF
v_call: TRBV29-1; j_call: TRBJ1-2; clone_size: .; d_call: .; cdr3_nt: TGCAGCGCCCGGGAGGGGGGACACGGGGATGGCTACACCTTC; cdr3_aa: CSAREGGHGDGYTF